The 8 T cell receptor beta chains given below trace back to one sample, sequenced in a study of cytomegalovirus exposure and HLA in healthy donors (dated by TCRdb to the late 2010s). Libraries were constructed by the immunoSEQ multiplex PCR assay. A mixture of 60 forward primers for TCR Vbeta segments and 13 reverse primers for TCR Jbeta segments was used in the multiplex PCR. Here the immuneACCESS table is served through TCRdb, limited to in-frame sequences with V and J called. Missing clones are a known gap in these copies; in checked studies unresolved V genes cover under half, and the rest lacks a known reason. This sample holds about 160,000 clones; around 79% were observed only once. The ten biggest clones cover 3.5% of the sample. The specimen sequenced was PBMCs. These receptors were collected from a human donor in good health.

The V call is TRBV14, the J call TRBJ1-1; 7 positions agree with TRBD1. V trimming: 1 base; J trimming: 1 base; junction bases outside the gene matches: 12. The CDR3 contains 18 residues. Germline assignment: CDR1 SGHDN and CDR2 FVKESK. Here the CDR3 DNA reads TGTGCCAGCAGCCAAGGACAGGGCCACACTTATTCGAACACTGAAGCTTTCTTT. This encodes CASSQGQGHTYSNTEAFF.

The J gene is TRBJ2-7, the V gene TRBV9, with 10 bases matching TRBD1. Germline V gives CDR1 SGDLS, CDR2 YYNGEE. V was pared by 0 bases and J by 3 bases, with 3 bases of the junction left unmatched. The CDR3 covers 15 residues. This chain's CDR3 is CASSVGQGAVYEQYF. The DNA of the CDR3 is TGTGCCAGCAGCGTAGGACAGGGGGCGGTCTACGAGCAGTACTTC.

The rearrangement joins TRBV6-1 to TRBJ1-3, with 9 nucleotides matching TRBD1. The DNA end lines up better with TRBJ2-2; the J call may be wrong. Germline V lookup: CDR1 MNHNS, CDR2 SASEGT. This CDR3 is built from 15 residues. CDR3 in DNA: TGTGCCAGCAGTGGTTCCGGGACAGGGATCGGGGAGCTGTTTTTT. Translation gives CASSGSGTGIGELFF.

The J gene is TRBJ1-1, the V gene TRBV4-3; unclear D gene. The CDR3 length is 15 residues. The germline V gene encodes CDR1 LGHNA and CDR2 YSLEER. V was cut by 4 bases and J by 1 base, with 13 bases left in between. The DNA for the CDR3 is TGCGCCAGCAGCCCCCGTATGATGAGGAACACTGAAGCTTTCTTT. Its translation: CASSPRMMRNTEAFF.

This chain joins TRBV7-2 and TRBJ2-1, with a possible D match to TRBD2 (6 bases). Germline V lookup: CDR1 SGHTA, CDR2 FQGNSA. The V gene lost 5 bases and the J gene lost 2 bases, with 13 bases spanning the gap. The CDR3 extends over 15 amino acids. This chain's CDR3 is CASSPPGTAYNEQFF. The CDR3 bases are TGTGCCAGCAGCCCGCCCGGGACTGCCTACAATGAGCAGTTCTTC.

This clone appeared once. The chain recombines TRBV4-3 with TRBJ2-2; TRBD2 matches 9 bases. Germline V gene data show CDR1 as LGHNA and CDR2 as YSLEER. This CDR3 contains 15 residues. The trim removed 3 bases at V and 6 bases at J, leaving 5 bases unmatched. CDR3 DNA: TGCGCCAGCAGCCACGTAGCGGGAGAGGCCGGGGAGCTGTTTTTT. Amino acid sequence: CASSHVAGEAGELFF.

This chain connects TRBV19 to TRBJ1-1, with D unresolved. Germline assignment: CDR1 LNHDA and CDR2 SQIVND (reference sequence). V lost 5 bases, J lost 3 bases, and 19 bases lay in between. The CDR3 spans 16 residues. The CDR3 is CASSPNAGWSDTEAFF. The CDR3, as DNA: TGTGCCAGTAGTCCCAACGCGGGTTGGTCGGACACTGAAGCTTTCTTT. The whole variable domain, remainder taken from reference TRBV19 and TRBJ1-1, is DGGITQSPKYLFRKEGQNVTLSCEQNLNHDAMYWYRQDPGQGLRLIYYSQIVNDFQKGDIAEGYSVSREKKESFPLTVTSAQKNPTAFYLCASSPNAGWSDTEAFFGQGTRLTVV.

The V and J genes are TRBV27 and TRBJ2-7, with D possibly being TRBD2 (6 bases). Trimming stripped 1 base from V and 3 bases from J, with 13 bases between. CDR1 MNHEY and CDR2 SMNVEV come from the germline V gene (reference sequence). This CDR3 is built from 15 residues. The CDR3 is CASSLFRLDHYEQYF. In DNA form, the CDR3 reads TGTGCCAGCAGTTTATTTAGACTAGATCACTACGAGCAGTACTTC.